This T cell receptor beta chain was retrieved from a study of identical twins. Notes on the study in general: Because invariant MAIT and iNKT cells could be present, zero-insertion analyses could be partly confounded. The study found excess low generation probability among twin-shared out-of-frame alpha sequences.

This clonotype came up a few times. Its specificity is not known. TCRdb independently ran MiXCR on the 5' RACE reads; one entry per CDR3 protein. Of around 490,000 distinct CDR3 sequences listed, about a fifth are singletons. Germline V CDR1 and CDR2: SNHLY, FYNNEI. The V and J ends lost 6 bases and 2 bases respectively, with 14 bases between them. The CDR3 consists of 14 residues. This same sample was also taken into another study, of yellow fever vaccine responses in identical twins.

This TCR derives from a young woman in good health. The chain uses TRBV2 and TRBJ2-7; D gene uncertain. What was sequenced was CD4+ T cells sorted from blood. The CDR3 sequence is CASRIDSKTYEQYV. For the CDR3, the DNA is TGTGCCAGCAGGATAGATTCGAAAACCTACGAGCAGTACGTC.